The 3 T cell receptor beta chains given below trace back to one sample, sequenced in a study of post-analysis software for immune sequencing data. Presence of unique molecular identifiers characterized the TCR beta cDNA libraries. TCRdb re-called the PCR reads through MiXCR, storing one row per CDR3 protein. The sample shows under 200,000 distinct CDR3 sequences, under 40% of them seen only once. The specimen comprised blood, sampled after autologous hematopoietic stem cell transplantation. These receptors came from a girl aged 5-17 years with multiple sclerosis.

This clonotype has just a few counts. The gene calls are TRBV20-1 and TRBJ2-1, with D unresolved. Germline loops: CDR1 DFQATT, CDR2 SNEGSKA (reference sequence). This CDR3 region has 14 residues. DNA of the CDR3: TGCAGCGCTCCAGGACCCTCTGATGGCAATGAGCAGTTCTTC. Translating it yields CSAPGPSDGNEQFF.

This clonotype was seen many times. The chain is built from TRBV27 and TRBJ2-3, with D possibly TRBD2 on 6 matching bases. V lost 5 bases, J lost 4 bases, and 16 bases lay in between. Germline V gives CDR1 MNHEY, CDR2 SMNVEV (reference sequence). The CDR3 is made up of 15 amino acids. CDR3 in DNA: TGTGCCAGCAGTCCGAGAGGAGGGCTCCCAGATACGCAGTATTTT. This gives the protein CASSPRGGLPDTQYF.

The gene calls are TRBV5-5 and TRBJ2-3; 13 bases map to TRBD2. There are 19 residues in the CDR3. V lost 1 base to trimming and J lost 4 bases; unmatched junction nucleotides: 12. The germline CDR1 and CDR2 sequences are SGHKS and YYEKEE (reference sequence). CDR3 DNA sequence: TGTGCCAGCAGCTTGAGGACTAGCGGGAGAGGGGCGCGGCCAGATACGCAGTATTTT. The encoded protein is CASSLRTSGRGARPDTQYF.